This T cell receptor beta chain was identified in a study of PD-1 blockade in classical Hodgkin lymphoma. Overall study findings and caveats: Newly diagnosed patients had diversity similar to the baseline diversity of complete responders. Causes of the repertoire differences remain undefined, possibly disease activity or prior therapy.

V shed 5 bases and J shed 0 bases, with 17 bases lying between them. Germline V gene sequence: CDR1 MNHNY, CDR2 SVGAGI (reference sequence). This CDR3 spans 16 amino acids. Here immunoSEQ multiplex PCR was the method, and the copy in TCRdb shows in-frame clones only, minus some. This sample has roughly 39,000 clones; around 80% occur once, and the top ten carry roughly 9.2%. A word on this clone: Its antigen remains unknown.

The time point was: cycle 4 day 1 (C4D1), after around six weeks of nivolumab. All patients relapsed after autologous stem cell transplantation, and brentuximab vedotin exposure varied. Best response was recorded as complete response, partial response or progressive disease. This sequence originates from a human donor with classical Hodgkin lymphoma. Sequencing was performed on peripheral blood mononuclear cells (PBMCs), taken before the fourth cycle of nivolumab. This rearrangement joins TRBV6-6 to TRBJ2-7, with D perhaps assigned TRBD1 or TRBD2 (5 bases each). The DNA for the CDR3 is TGTGCCAGCAGTCCCTTGTGGGACGCAAGCTCCTACGAGCAGTACTTC. This gives the protein CASSPLWDASSYEQYF.